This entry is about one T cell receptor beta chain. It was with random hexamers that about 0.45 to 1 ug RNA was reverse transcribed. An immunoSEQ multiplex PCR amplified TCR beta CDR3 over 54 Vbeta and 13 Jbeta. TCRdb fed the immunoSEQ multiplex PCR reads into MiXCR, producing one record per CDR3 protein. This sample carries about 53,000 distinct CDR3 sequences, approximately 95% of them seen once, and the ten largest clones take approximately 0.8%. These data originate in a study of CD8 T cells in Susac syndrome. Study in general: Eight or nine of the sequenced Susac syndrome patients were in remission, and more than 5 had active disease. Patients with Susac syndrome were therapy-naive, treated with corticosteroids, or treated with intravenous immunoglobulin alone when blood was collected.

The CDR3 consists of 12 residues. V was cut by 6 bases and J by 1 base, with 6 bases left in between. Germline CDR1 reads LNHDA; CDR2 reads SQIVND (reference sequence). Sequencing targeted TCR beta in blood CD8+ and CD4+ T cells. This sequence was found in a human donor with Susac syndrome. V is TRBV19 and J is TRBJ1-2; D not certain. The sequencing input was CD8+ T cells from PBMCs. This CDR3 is CASSPRNYGYTF. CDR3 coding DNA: TGTGCCAGTAGCCCCCGTAACTATGGCTACACCTTC.